This T cell receptor beta chain came from a study of cytomegalovirus exposure and HLA in healthy donors. Notes on the study in general: Presence/absence analyses supposed approximately even sequencing depth among donors. Clonal expansion was found to be greater in HLA-associated TCR beta chains than in equally common others in a later analysis. Data from an earlier analysis indicated that most TCR beta V segments were productive either about 87% or about 30% of the time.

This cohort consisted of healthy bone marrow donors. V lost 4 bases, J lost 5 bases, and 9 bases stayed unmatched. This CDR3 is built from 16 residues. The germline gives CDR1 SGHRS, CDR2 YFSETQ. PCR involved 60 Vbeta and 13 Jbeta primers. Profiling relied on immunoSEQ multiplex PCR, and the TCRdb table lists in-frame clones only, not all of them. Found here are fewer than 250,000 clones, approximately 80% of them singletons; the top ten hold 2.9%. A word on this clone: Its antigen is unidentified.

The chain couples TRBV5-1 to TRBJ2-3; 11 bases agree with TRBD2. The sequencing input was PBMCs. This receptor was obtained from a man younger than 45 in good health and CMV-seronegative. CDR3 nucleotides: TGCGCCAGCAGCCCGACTAGCGGGGTCAGAGAAGATACGCAGTATTTT. It yields the protein CASSPTSGVREDTQYF.